Here is one T cell receptor beta chain with its context. The data stem from a study of control samples from healthy donors and cancer patients. Germline V gene lookup returns CDR1 MDHEN and CDR2 SYDVKM. Trimming stripped 6 bases from V and 2 bases from J, with 4 bases between. CDR3 size: 11 residues. Using immunoSEQ multiplex PCR, the repertoire was profiled, and TCRdb retains in-frame clones only, with some absent. The table includes around 94,000 clones, 86% detected once. The receptor comes from a woman between 45 and 65 years old in good health. The chain is built from TRBV28 and TRBJ1-1; D remains unclear. Sequencing used blood. The CDR3, as DNA: TGTGCCAGCAGGGTAAACACTGAAGCTTTCTTT. Translating it yields CASRVNTEAFF.